The 16 T cell receptor beta chains given below trace back to one sample, sequenced in a study of vaccination effects on CD4 cells after COVID-19. These TCRs' antigens remain unknown. Clones were sequenced by immunoSEQ multiplex PCR, and TCRdb holds only the in-frame ones, with some missing. The sample shows more than 20,000 clones, about 74% of them seen only once. Peptide-pool stimulation followed by sequencing identified expanded antigen-specific CD4+ clonotypes in the ViraFEST assay. Researchers isolated CD4+ T cells once about 11 days of culture had elapsed. Vaccinees lacked prior SARS-CoV-2 infection and tested negative for nucleocapsid antibodies. The material was CD4+ T cells from PBMCs cultured with HCoV-NL63 spike peptides, obtained before COVID-19 vaccination. The receptors originated from a human donor who received a COVID-19 vaccine.

Only a few counts were recorded for this clone. The chain joins TRBV11-3 to TRBJ2-6, with D possibly being TRBD1 (6 bases). Germline CDR1 is SGHNT and CDR2 is YENEEA. V lost 0 bases to trimming and J lost 0 bases, with 12 bases between them. There are 18 residues in the CDR3. Here the CDR3 reads CASSLEQGGTSGANVLTF. CDR3 sequence (DNA): TGTGCCAGCAGCTTAGAACAGGGCGGTACCTCTGGGGCCAACGTCCTGACTTTC.

This chain links TRBV3-1 (or the pseudogene TRBV3-2) with TRBJ2-5; 8 bases are a match to TRBD2. The CDR3 consists of 15 residues. V dropped 4 bases and J dropped 9; count of bases not matched to a gene: 13. Germline V gives CDR1 LGHDT, CDR2 YNNKEL (reference sequence). The DNA of the CDR3 is TGTGCCAGCAGCCCAACCGGACTAGCAATGGGAGCCCAGTACTTC. Translation: CASSPTGLAMGAQYF.

In this sample, this clone turned up a few times. The chain is built from TRBV18 and TRBJ2-2, with 12 bases identical to TRBD1. Germline V gives CDR1 KGHSH, CDR2 LQKENI. CDR3 length: 17 amino acids. Trimming took 3 bases from V and 4 from J; bases not matched to a gene: 6. CDR3 protein: CASSPTGTGGSTGELFF. CDR3 DNA: TGTGCCAGCTCACCCACCGGGACAGGGGGCTCCACCGGGGAGCTGTTTTTT.

Only one count was recorded for this clone. The chain carries TRBV5-1 and TRBJ2-7, with D perhaps being TRBD1 or TRBD2 (6 bases each). Per the germline V gene, CDR1 is SGHRS and CDR2 is YFSETQ. This CDR3 has 16 amino acids. V lost 6 bases, J lost 4 bases, and 23 bases lay in between. In DNA, the CDR3 is TGCGCCAGCACACCACAACCGGGGGCAATGAAGTACGAGCAGTACTTC. Protein sequence: CASTPQPGAMKYEQYF.

The chain carries TRBV6-5 and TRBJ2-1; 10 nucleotides match TRBD2. Germline CDR1 and CDR2: MNHEY and SVGAGI. V gave up 7 bases and J gave up 9 bases; unmatched junction bases: 6. CDR3 length: 13 amino acids. The CDR3 DNA sequence: TGTGCCAGCAAAGCGGGAGGGCCCCTTGAGCAGTTCTTC. It is translated as CASKAGGPLEQFF.

This clone was counted between two and nine times. This sequence joins TRBV4-1 and TRBJ1-2; 7 nucleotides align to TRBD1. The ends lost 2 bases at V and 4 bases at J; junction bases unmatched: 10. This CDR3 region has 16 residues. Germline values: CDR1 MGHRA, CDR2 YSYEKL. The CDR3 DNA reads TGCGCCAGCAGCCAACCGACGGACAGGTATGGCTATGGCTACACCTTC. Amino acid sequence: CASSQPTDRYGYGYTF.

The chain employs TRBV4-2 and TRBJ2-3, with a weak D call TRBD2 (5 bases). The V gene's germline CDR1 is LGHNA and CDR2 YNFKEQ. V lost 4 bases to trimming and J lost 0 bases, with 17 bases between them. There are 17 residues in the CDR3. CDR3 DNA sequence: TGTGCCAGCAGCCGGTCAGTGGGAGCCGCTAGCACAGATACGCAGTATTTT. Translation gives CASSRSVGAASTDTQYF.

This chain joins TRBV29-1 and TRBJ1-5; D gene uncertain. Germline V gene data show CDR1 as SQVTM and CDR2 as ANQGSEA. V gave up 5 bases and J gave up 7 bases, with 15 bases separating them. The CDR3 is 13 amino acids. The CDR3 protein is CSVLGGIGQPQHF. The CDR3 nucleotides read TGCAGCGTTCTAGGAGGTATTGGACAGCCCCAGCATTTT.

This rearrangement joins TRBV5-1 to TRBJ2-1; 7 bases match TRBD2. Germline V gives CDR1 SGHRS, CDR2 YFSETQ. The length of the CDR3 is 15 residues. The V and J ends lost 5 bases and 4 bases, in that order; junction bases with no gene match: 9. CDR3 nucleotide sequence: TGCGCCAGCAGAAAACCCGGGACTACTTACAATGAGCAGTTCTTC. Translation: CASRKPGTTYNEQFF.

The CDR3 here is CASSENRGLREKLFF. The CDR3 DNA is TGTGCCAGCAGTGAAAACAGGGGGCTCCGAGAAAAACTGTTTTTT. This chain joins TRBV6-1 and TRBJ1-4; 9 bases fit TRBD1. The CDR3 has 15 amino acids. V was pared by 2 bases and J by 8 bases, with 6 bases of the junction left unmatched. Germline values: CDR1 MNHNS, CDR2 SASEGT.

V gene TRBV3-1 (or the pseudogene TRBV3-2) combines with J gene TRBJ1-5; possible D gene TRBD1, 5 bases. CDR1 is LGHDT, CDR2 YNNKEL, per germline (reference sequence). Trimming took off 0 bases at V and 7 bases at J, with 10 bases between the two ends. CDR3 size: 14 residues. The CDR3, as DNA: TGTGCCAGCAGCCAAGACGGGGGAAACCAGCCCCAGCATTTT. Amino acid sequence: CASSQDGGNQPQHF.

Sample share makes this clone medium-sized. This chain joins TRBV7-9 and TRBJ2-7; 8 bases fit TRBD1. Germline CDR1 and CDR2: SEHNR and FQNEAQ (reference sequence). Trimming took 5 bases from V and 4 from J; bases not matched to a gene: 7. The CDR3 runs 14 residues. The CDR3 DNA reads as TGTGCCAGCAGCCCGACAGGGGTTGAGTACGAGCAGTACTTC. Amino acid sequence: CASSPTGVEYEQYF.

This clone is a singleton in its sample. This CDR3 is CASSPTVNTEAFF. The CDR3 DNA reads as TGTGCCAGCAGTCCGACAGTGAACACTGAAGCTTTCTTT. The chain has TRBV3-1 (or the pseudogene TRBV3-2) and TRBJ1-1; a possible D gene is TRBD1 (5 bases). The CDR3 runs to 13 residues. V shed 6 bases and J shed 0 bases, with 8 bases lying between them. Germline CDR1 and CDR2: LGHDT and YNNKEL (reference sequence).

The chain employs TRBV19 and TRBJ1-4; 9 bases line up with TRBD1. The V gene's germline CDR1 is LNHDA and CDR2 SQIVND (reference sequence). This CDR3 spans 18 amino acids. Germline trimming cut 5 bases from V and 1 base from J; bases unmatched to any gene: 11. CDR3 amino acids: CASSSYTGGRKTNEKLFF. The CDR3 DNA is TGTGCCAGTAGTTCCTACACAGGGGGCAGAAAAACTAATGAAAAACTGTTTTTT.

This clone is deemed large. The chain is built from TRBV12-3 or TRBV12-4 and TRBJ2-7; TRBD2 matches 8 bases. After removal of 5 bases from V and 7 bases from J, the junction contained 7 bases not matched to a gene. The CDR3 spans 13 residues. The CDR3 bases are TGTGCCAGCAGTCCTAGCGGGCTGGGTGAGCAGTACTTC. This gives the protein CASSPSGLGEQYF.

The chain joins TRBV2 to TRBJ1-1; D is perhaps TRBD1 (5 bases). Germline CDR1 SNHLY, CDR2 FYNNEI. Trimming shortened V by 7 bases and J by 10 bases, and 22 bases separated the two germline ends. The CDR3 length is 14 residues. CDR3 region: CASTIPPIGHRAFF. As DNA, the CDR3 is TGTGCCAGCACGATCCCTCCAATAGGACACAGAGCTTTCTTT.